This TCR beta chain was identified in a study of blood T cell repertoires in COVID-19 (dated by TCRdb to the early 2020s). About the full investigation: The collaborator samples originated in the United States, Italy and Spain and spanned the acute and convalescent phases of COVID-19. The prospective study material was composed of cDNA or gDNA derived from T cells, B-cell-depleted T cells, or PBMCs. Subjects who had been exposed to COVID-19, were actively infected with it, or had recovered from it provided the deeply sampled blood TCRbeta repertoires that made up the dataset. The repertoires were released in a freely available public database intended as a resource for research on the immune response to SARS-CoV-2. The samples were drawn from two sources: the first 160 participants of the ongoing ImmuneRACE study, and 1,000 to 1,500 subjects contributed by 6 global collaborators. The sample metadata nearly always contained a de-identified subject ID, COVID-19 status, age in years and sex. HLA class I and class II types, where available, came from metadata supplied by the sample provider rather than from assay-based typing.

Collaborating institutions collected whole blood in K2EDTA tubes following their own protocols. Collaborator samples were shipped for TCRbeta analysis as frozen whole blood, isolated PBMCs, or DNA extracted from either sample type. For this chain, trimming is 4 bases at the V end and 1 base at the J end, and the number of junction bases without a gene match is 0. The CDR3 runs 15 amino acids, cysteine and phenylalanine included. Only the CDR3 DNA is retained, 45 bases long and in frame from the first base. CDR1 SGHDT and CDR2 YYEEEE were looked up in the germline V gene. The immunoSEQ Assay, a bias-controlled multiplex PCR, was used to amplify TCRbeta CDR3 regions from genomic DNA. The published analysis was carried out like this. Within the assay, amplification of reference gene primers was used to estimate how many nucleated cells each sample contained. Sequence reads were collapsed and filtered to measure the absolute abundance of every unique TCRbeta CDR3 rearrangement. For each sample, productive Simpson clonality was calculated as the square root of Simpson's diversity index over productive rearrangements. TCRdb took this table from immuneACCESS and kept in-frame rearrangements with V and J called. Such tables lack part of the clones; where checked against another copy, unresolved V genes explain under half of the gap, and the rest is unexplained. V, J and clone size were drawn from that table, and D and trimming were deduced from the DNA. This sample comprises 53,000 or so clones, roughly nine tenths of them detected only once. About 3.4% of the sample belongs to the ten largest clones.

Study-wide findings and limitations: The amount of clinical and demographic metadata varied by source and participant and was provided uncurated.

Comment on this clone: The clone's antigen remains unknown. The input lacks base qualities; no much larger clone sits a single base away.

The sequencing input was peripheral blood. The source is a human donor in a cohort sampled during active COVID-19. Here the chain combines TRBV5-6 and TRBJ2-5, with 14 bases matching TRBD2. The CDR3 protein sequence reads: CASSGTSGGQETQYF. The sequenced DNA is TGTGCCAGCAGCGGGACTAGCGGGGGCCAAGAGACCCAGTACTTC.